The T cell receptor beta chain described here comes from a study of cytomegalovirus exposure and HLA in healthy donors. CDR3 size: 16 residues. In germline, CDR1 is MGHRA, CDR2 YSYEKL. The germline V and J ends were trimmed by 0 bases and 0 bases, with 9 bases remaining between them. This clone came up once. What it binds is not known. PCR used 60 Vbeta primers and 13 Jbeta primers. Here immunoSEQ multiplex PCR was the method, and the copy in TCRdb shows in-frame clones only, minus some. The sample has fewer than 130,000 clones, roughly 80% seen once. Findings of the study overall: TCR beta sequences reportedly predicted the HLA-A and HLA-B alleles of most subjects accurately.

Sequenced sample: PBMCs. The V and J genes are TRBV4-1 and TRBJ2-1; TRBD2 is a possible D gene (5 bases). The receptor was derived from a woman aged 30 to 39 in good health and CMV-seronegative. CDR3 amino acids: CASSQESGSSYNEQFF. DNA of the CDR3: TGCGCCAGCAGCCAAGAATCGGGGTCCTCCTACAATGAGCAGTTCTTC.